This TCR beta chain was sequenced for a study of blood T cell repertoires in COVID-19. Study-level information: Samples taken during acute and convalescent COVID-19 were collected in the United States, Italy and Spain. PBMCs, B-cell-depleted T cells, or T cells were the source of the cDNA or gDNA that made up the material.

Authors' data handling: By means of reference gene primer amplification, nucleated cell counts were estimated. Measured with immunoSEQ multiplex PCR; TCRdb has only the in-frame clones, and not every one. V and J calls and clone size come straight from that table; D and trimming were deduced from the DNA. The table lists 200,000 to 250,000 clones, roughly 76% of them singletons. Germline CDR1 is LGHNA and CDR2 is YSLEER. This CDR3 is 16 amino acids long. Germline trimming cut 5 bases from V and 7 bases from J; bases unmatched to any gene: 9. The sequence was obtained from a woman older than 75 with COVID-19, enrolled during active disease. Sample: peripheral blood. The rearrangement links TRBV4-3 to TRBJ2-2, with 11 bases identical to TRBD2. In DNA, the CDR3 is TGCGCCAGCAGCGACGGGACTAGCGGAACGGTCGGGGAGCTGTTTTTT. Translation gives CASSDGTSGTVGELFF.